One and the same sample provided the 28 T cell receptor beta chains below, sequenced in a study of cytomegalovirus exposure and HLA in healthy donors. Researchers ran the PCR with 60 Vbeta and 13 Jbeta primers. Here immunoSEQ multiplex PCR was the method, and the copy in TCRdb shows in-frame clones only, minus some. The sample shows 120,000 to 150,000 clones, roughly three quarters of them seen only once. Source material: PBMCs. The receptors were gathered from a male donor in good health and CMV-seronegative.

The chain joins TRBV4-1 to TRBJ1-1; D perhaps matches TRBD1 (5 bases). The CDR3 sequence is 15 residues long. Germline V gives CDR1 MGHRA, CDR2 YSYEKL. Trimming shortened V by 1 base and J by 4 bases, and 13 bases separated the two germline ends. The CDR3 coding sequence is TGCGCCAGCAGCCAAGCTGGGAATAGGGGCACTGAAGCTTTCTTT. Protein product: CASSQAGNRGTEAFF.

The gene calls are TRBV29-1 and TRBJ2-5, with D unclear. The last part of the DNA fits TRBJ2-7 better; the J call may be wrong. The germline V gene has CDR1 SQVTM and CDR2 ANQGSEA. The CDR3 runs 12 residues. CDR3 DNA sequence: TGCAGCGTTGAGGGCAGCTTCTACGAGCAGTACTTC. It translates to CSVEGSFYEQYF.

V gene TRBV5-6 combines with J gene TRBJ1-6, with TRBD1 matching 8 bases. V dropped 3 bases and J dropped 9; count of bases not matched to a gene: 14. CDR1 and CDR2 from the germline V gene are SGHDT and YYEEEE. This CDR3 is 17 amino acids long. For the CDR3, the DNA is TGTGCCAGCAGCTCGAGTGCAGGGGGCGCAGGGTTTTCACCCCTCCACTTT. Translated, it gives CASSSSAGGAGFSPLHF. Together with reference TRBV5-6 and TRBJ1-6, the CDR3 gives the full variable domain: DAGVTQSPTHLIKTRGQQVTLRCSPKSGHDTVSWYQQALGQGPQFIFQYYEEEERQRGNFPDRFSGHQFPNYSSELNVNALLLGDSALYLCASSSSAGGAGFSPLHFGNGTRLTVT.

This chain links TRBV7-2 with TRBJ1-2, with TRBD1 matching 8 bases. Germline CDR1 and CDR2: SGHTA and FQGNSA. This CDR3 spans 15 amino acids. V lost 1 base and J lost 0; bases outside the gene matches: 1. CDR3 in amino acids: CASSLGQGPNYGYTF. DNA for the CDR3: TGTGCCAGCAGCTTAGGACAGGGGCCTAACTATGGCTACACCTTC.

The chain recombines TRBV27 with TRBJ1-6; D might be TRBD1 (6 bases). Germline assignment: CDR1 MNHEY and CDR2 SMNVEV (reference sequence). The CDR3 runs 15 residues. The V and J ends lost 5 bases and 10 bases respectively, with 18 bases between them. The CDR3 is CASSQRTARVSPLHF. The CDR3 DNA follows: TGTGCCAGCAGTCAAAGGACAGCCAGGGTCTCACCCCTCCACTTT.

The chain joins TRBV7-8 to TRBJ1-5; maybe TRBD1 (6 bases). The CDR3 loop spans 14 amino acids. CDR1 is SGHVS, CDR2 FQNEAQ, per germline. The V end lost 5 bases, the J end lost 9 bases, and 17 bases lay between the germline ends. Here the CDR3 DNA reads TGTGCCAGCAGCGTAGTATGGGGGCTAGGGCCCCAGCATTTT. It is translated as CASSVVWGLGPQHF.

The genes are TRBV4-1 and TRBJ2-5, with 11 bases aligning to TRBD1. J lost 3 bases, V lost 3 bases, and 6 bases had no gene match. CDR3 length: 16 amino acids. Looked up from germline, CDR1 is MGHRA and CDR2 is YSYEKL. CDR3 in amino acids: CASSQLPGQGEETQYF. The CDR3 DNA reads as TGCGCCAGCAGCCAGCTCCCGGGACAGGGGGAAGAGACCCAGTACTTC.

The J gene is TRBJ1-2, the V gene TRBV13; no clear D gene. From germline, CDR1 is PRHDT and CDR2 FYEKMQ (reference sequence). This CDR3 contains 12 residues. V was shortened by 3 bases and J by 4 bases, with 6 bases between the two germline ends. CDR3 sequence reads: CASSLRIYGYTF. The CDR3 region has the DNA TGTGCCAGCAGCTTGAGGATCTATGGCTACACCTTC.

The gene calls are TRBV27 and TRBJ1-5; TRBD1 might be the D (6 bases). This CDR3 region has 14 residues. Per germline, CDR1 MNHEY and CDR2 SMNVEV (reference sequence). Deletions cut 2 bases from V and 7 bases from J, with 12 bases between. The CDR3 here is CASSLQGRGQPQHF. CDR3 DNA: TGTGCCAGCAGTTTACAGGGGAGAGGACAGCCCCAGCATTTT.

The chain uses TRBV10-2 and TRBJ2-1; 8 positions agree with TRBD2. The CDR3 totals 16 residues. Germline V lookup: CDR1 WSHSY, CDR2 SAAADI. J lost 9 bases, V lost 0 bases, and 10 bases had no gene match. The chain's CDR3 is CASSESTGGGLGEQFF. In nucleotides, the CDR3 is TGCGCCAGCAGTGAGTCGACCGGGGGGGGCCTCGGTGAGCAGTTCTTC.

The chain links TRBV28 to TRBJ1-6; 8 bases align to TRBD1. This CDR3 spans 17 amino acids. J was trimmed by 7 bases and V by 4 bases; bases with no gene match: 12. Germline V lookup: CDR1 MDHEN, CDR2 SYDVKM. CDR3 residues: CASSSTTRQGRNSPLHF. In nucleotides, the CDR3 is TGTGCCAGCAGTTCGACAACGAGACAGGGGAGGAATTCACCCCTCCACTTT.

V is TRBV9 and J is TRBJ1-1; D remains ambiguous. V shed 3 bases and J shed 3 bases, with 15 bases lying between them. Germline CDR1 is SGDLS and CDR2 is YYNGEE. The CDR3 is made up of 15 amino acids. DNA of the CDR3: TGTGCCAGCAGCGAGAGAGTGGGAGCGGACACTGAAGCTTTCTTT. This codes for CASSERVGADTEAFF. The full variable domain, completed using reference TRBV9 and TRBJ1-1, is DSGVTQTPKHLITATGQRVTLRCSPRSGDLSVYWYQQSLDQGLQFLIQYYNGEERAKGNILERFSAQQFPDLHSELNLSSLELGDSALYFCASSERVGADTEAFFGQGTRLTVV.

The chain carries TRBV2 and TRBJ1-6; 9 bases align to TRBD1. Germline lookup yields CDR1 SNHLY and CDR2 FYNNEI. Trimming took 6 bases from V and 10 from J; bases not matched to a gene: 13. The CDR3 spans 16 residues. CDR3 nucleotides: TGTGCCAGCAGCCCCAGGGAGGGACAGGGTGGATCACCCCTCCACTTT. Its protein is CASSPREGQGGSPLHF.

This clone was counted a single time. The CDR3 protein is CASSVAGGAEQYF. The CDR3 DNA follows: TGTGCCAGCAGCGTAGCGGGGGGTGCCGAGCAGTACTTC. The chain carries TRBV5-4 and TRBJ2-7; 10 positions match TRBD2. V was clipped by 4 bases and J by 6 bases; unmatched bases: 4. Germline V lookup: CDR1 SGHNT, CDR2 YYREEE (reference sequence). The CDR3 spans 13 residues.

The chain couples TRBV6-5 to TRBJ2-7; 9 positions match TRBD1. The ends lost 6 bases at V and 5 bases at J; junction bases unmatched: 8. Germline V gives CDR1 MNHEY, CDR2 SVGAGI. The length of the CDR3 is 14 residues. The CDR3 protein is CASSPGTGTHEQYF. The CDR3 nucleotides read TGTGCCAGCAGCCCCGGGACAGGGACGCACGAGCAGTACTTC.

In this sample, this clone turned up a few times. The V gene is TRBV6-6, the J gene TRBJ1-1; TRBD1 matches 7 bases. Trimming at V came to 7 bases and at J to 6 bases, leaving 8 bases not matched to a gene. Per germline, CDR1 MNHNY and CDR2 SVGAGI (reference sequence). This CDR3 is 13 amino acids long. The CDR3 region is CASNGDREAEAFF. Written as DNA, the CDR3 is TGTGCCAGCAATGGAGACAGGGAGGCTGAAGCTTTCTTT.

On this clone: At the DNA level, this CDR3 is encoded by other sequences in the same sample as well. This CDR3 reads CASSRGQANTEAFF. Here the CDR3 DNA reads TGCGCCAGCAGCCGGGGACAGGCGAACACTGAAGCTTTCTTT. The chain recombines TRBV5-1 with TRBJ1-1, with 8 bases fitting TRBD1. V lost 4 bases, J lost 1 base, and 3 bases stayed unmatched. CDR1 is SGHRS, CDR2 YFSETQ, per germline. This CDR3 is built from 14 residues.

The chain employs TRBV6-6 and TRBJ1-5, with TRBD1 as a possible D gene (5 bases). Germline loops: CDR1 MNHNY, CDR2 SVGAGI (reference sequence). The CDR3 loop spans 13 amino acids. Trimming stripped 9 bases from V and 4 bases from J, with 13 bases between. The chain's CDR3 is CASFTGGNQPQHF. The CDR3 DNA follows: TGTGCCAGTTTTACTGGGGGGAATCAGCCCCAGCATTTT.

The sample holds one count of this clone. This chain joins TRBV6-1 and TRBJ2-5; 11 bases map to TRBD2. V shed 2 bases and J 5 bases; nucleotides not matched to a gene: 7. Germline V gene data show CDR1 as MNHNS and CDR2 as SASEGT. The length of the CDR3 is 16 residues. Here the CDR3 DNA reads TGTGCCAGCAGTGAAAGTAGCGGGGGGGCAGGGGAGACCCAGTACTTC. The encoded protein is CASSESSGGAGETQYF.

The chain recombines TRBV20-1 with TRBJ2-3; a possible D gene is TRBD1 (5 bases). Germline V gene data show CDR1 as DFQATT and CDR2 as SNEGSKA (reference sequence). With 2 bases removed from V and 6 bases from J, the gap between germline ends came to 6 bases. The CDR3 totals 11 residues. CDR3 sequence: CSARQGDTQYF. The CDR3 nucleotides are TGCAGTGCTAGACAGGGCGATACGCAGTATTTT.

Remarks on this clone: Germline is not matched at one junction end, which may reflect a read error. V is TRBV4-3 and J is TRBJ1-4; 9 nucleotides match TRBD1. CDR3 size: 16 residues. Germline lookup yields CDR1 LGHNA and CDR2 YSLEER. This CDR3 is CASSPITDRGNEELFF. In nucleotides, the CDR3 is TGCGCCAGCAGCCCTATAACGGACAGGGGAAATGAAGAACTGTTTTTT.

This clone was seen just once. V and J are TRBV9 and TRBJ2-3, with 15 bases that match TRBD2. CDR1 and CDR2 (germline): SGDLS, YYNGEE. The CDR3 consists of 16 residues. Trimming took 3 bases from V and 6 from J; bases not matched to a gene: 5. CDR3 amino acids: CASSAGLAGGRDTQYF. Here the CDR3 DNA reads TGTGCCAGCAGCGCAGGACTAGCGGGGGGGAGGGATACGCAGTATTTT.

This clone was seen a single time. This chain links TRBV29-1 with TRBJ2-1, with TRBD2 as a possible D gene (5 bases). The V end lost 4 bases, the J end lost 6 bases, and 16 bases lay between the germline ends. The CDR3 totals 14 residues. Germline V gene data show CDR1 as SQVTM and CDR2 as ANQGSEA. This CDR3 reads CSVGRSGDINEQFF. CDR3 nucleotides: TGCAGCGTTGGGAGGTCTGGAGATATCAATGAGCAGTTCTTC.

There are a few counts of this clone. J is TRBJ2-5 and V is TRBV13, with TRBD1 as a possible D gene (6 bases). The CDR3 is 13 amino acids. V was cut by 1 base and J by 3 bases, with 6 bases left in between. The germline V gene encodes CDR1 PRHDT and CDR2 FYEKMQ (reference sequence). The CDR3 spells CASSLDREETQYF. DNA of the CDR3: TGTGCCAGCAGCTTAGACAGGGAAGAGACCCAGTACTTC.

This clone was seen a single time. The rearrangement joins TRBV2 to TRBJ2-3; D possibly corresponds to TRBD2 (5 bases). Looked up from germline, CDR1 is SNHLY and CDR2 is FYNNEI. V lost 4 bases to trimming and J lost 4 bases, with 21 bases between them. This CDR3 is 17 amino acids long. The chain's CDR3 is CASSGGPGLTGADTQYF. CDR3 DNA: TGTGCCAGCAGTGGAGGGCCTGGGCTTACCGGGGCAGATACGCAGTATTTT.

This clone was seen a handful of times. The gene calls are TRBV2 and TRBJ2-5, with 7 bases aligning to TRBD1. This CDR3 contains 12 residues. CDR1 and CDR2 from the germline V gene are SNHLY and FYNNEI. Trimming at V came to 10 bases and at J to 5 bases, leaving 7 bases not matched to a gene. CDR3 loop: CATQSTGETQYF. In DNA form, the CDR3 reads TGTGCCACCCAATCGACAGGGGAGACCCAGTACTTC.

The gene calls are TRBV6-5 and TRBJ1-2; no firm D call. V dropped 7 bases and J dropped 5 bases, with 11 bases sitting between them. Germline values: CDR1 MNHEY, CDR2 SVGAGI. This CDR3 spans 12 amino acids. CDR3 bases: TGTGCCAGCAAGGCAGGATCTTATGGCTACACCTTC. Amino acids: CASKAGSYGYTF.

This clone was found once. V and J are TRBV6-1 and TRBJ2-3, with D hard to call. The CDR3 length is 14 residues. Germline values: CDR1 MNHNS, CDR2 SASEGT. Trimming pared 8 bases from V and 0 bases from J, leaving 12 bases between. The CDR3 reads CASGTQTSTDTQYF. The CDR3 region has the DNA TGTGCCAGCGGCACACAGACAAGCACAGATACGCAGTATTTT.